A selection of T cell receptor beta chains follows, all from one sample in a study of blood T cells in healthy people across ages. MiXCR, applied by TCRdb to the 5' RACE reads, yields one record per CDR3 protein. The table includes more than 800,000 distinct CDR3 sequences, under 55% detected once. Sample: blood. These receptors all come from a woman aged 55-69 years in good health. Each CDR3 is given with its conserved first and last residue. A D gene is named only where the DNA matches it firmly. Clone size is given for some rows only: seen once, a few or many times, or a class if the clone is expanded.

V gene,clone size,J gene,D gene,CDR3 DNA,CDR3 protein
TRBV5-1,.,TRBJ2-5,TRBD2,TGCGCCAGCAGCTGGACTAGCGGGGTGAGGGATGAGCAGTACTTC,CASSWTSGVRDEQYF
TRBV7-2,few,TRBJ2-3,TRBD2,TGTGCCAGCAGCTCGACTAGCGGGGCATCAGATACGCAGTATTTT,CASSSTSGASDTQYF
TRBV19,.,TRBJ1-2,.,TGTGCCAGTAGTATTCTATCCAGGTCCTATGGCTACACCTTC,CASSILSRSYGYTF
TRBV20-1,few,TRBJ1-2,.,TGCAGTGCGGGTTTCTATGGCTACACCTTC,CSAGFYGYTF
TRBV3-1,few,TRBJ2-5,.,TGTGCCAGCAGCCAATTCCTACGGTCAGGCTCCCAAGAGACCCAGTACTTC,CASSQFLRSGSQETQYF
TRBV5-1,many,TRBJ2-3,TRBD2,TGTGCCAGCAGTTTAGCGGGAGGGCCTGGGGATACGCAGTATTTT,CASSLAGGPGDTQYF
TRBV3-1,.,TRBJ2-1,TRBD1,TGTGCCAGCAGCCGAGAGGGGACAGGGGGAACATGGTTCTTC,CASSREGTGGTWFF
TRBV12-3/TRBV12-4,.,TRBJ1-2,TRBD1,TGTGCCAGCACCCGGACAGGGTTGATTTCTAACTATGGCTACACCTTC,CASTRTGLISNYGYTF
TRBV27,.,TRBJ2-7,TRBD2,TGTGCCAGCAGTTTTGGCGGGAGGGACTACGAGCAGTACTTC,CASSFGGRDYEQYF
TRBV20-1,.,TRBJ1-5,.,TGCAGTGCTAGAGTCCCTGGCCAGCCCCAGCATTTT,CSARVPGQPQHF
TRBV4-2,few,TRBJ2-2,.,TGTGCCAGCAGCCAAAACCGGGAATCAGGATCCGGGGAGCTGTTTTTT,CASSQNRESGSGELFF
TRBV3-1,few,TRBJ2-7,.,TGTGCCGTGGGGGGAAAAGGCTCCTACGAGCAGTACTTC,CAVGGKGSYEQYF
TRBV6-5,.,TRBJ2-7,.,TGTGCCAGCAAGAGGAATAGGGAGTACTTC,CASKRNREYF
TRBV29-1,.,TRBJ2-5,.,TGCAGCGTTGGTCTCGGCAACCAAGAGACCCAGTACTTC,CSVGLGNQETQYF
TRBV20-1,.,TRBJ1-2,TRBD1,TGCAGTGCTCCCAATACAGGGGTCGGTGGCTACACCTTC,CSAPNTGVGGYTF
TRBV2,.,TRBJ2-1,TRBD2,TGTGCCAGCAGGAGGGACTATGCTTACAATGAGCAGTTCTTC,CASRRDYAYNEQFF
TRBV20-1,.,TRBJ2-3,TRBD1,TGCAGTGCTAGAGACCCCTTCGACAGGGAAGGCGCGCAGTATTTT,CSARDPFDREGAQYF
TRBV21-1,.,TRBJ2-1,.,TGTGCCAGCAGCAAGAGGGGATACAATGAGCAGTTCTTC,CASSKRGYNEQFF
TRBV7-8,.,TRBJ2-7,TRBD2,TGTGCCAGCAGCGACCGGGCCGGGACTAGCGGGAGGGCCGAGACCTACGAGCAGTACTTC,CASSDRAGTSGRAETYEQYF
TRBV18,.,TRBJ1-2,.,TGTGCCAGCTCACCCCAACGTGGTTATGGCTACACCTTC,CASSPQRGYGYTF
TRBV20-1,few,TRBJ2-1,.,TGCAGTGTTCCCCCCTTCGGATTAGCGGATGAGCAGTTCTTC,CSVPPFGLADEQFF
TRBV4-1,.,TRBJ2-7,TRBD2,TGCGCCAGCAGCCGCGGGACCGGGACTAGCGGGAGTAGGCGGTTTAACGAGCAGTACTTC,CASSRGTGTSGSRRFNEQYF
TRBV13,.,TRBJ2-1,.,TGTGCCAGCAGCCCAGGGCAGGGCAGGCATGAGCAGTTCTTC,CASSPGQGRHEQFF
TRBV6-2/TRBV6-3,.,TRBJ2-1,.,TGTGCCAGCAGGTGGACTGCCAATGAGCAGTTCTTC,CASRWTANEQFF
TRBV7-9,.,TRBJ2-2,.,TGTGCCAGCAGCCCGATGAGAGGGGCCGGGGAGCTGTTTTTT,CASSPMRGAGELFF
TRBV29-1,.,TRBJ2-7,TRBD1,TGCAGCGCCCGAGACAGGGGGACTTACAATGAGCAGTACTTC,CSARDRGTYNEQYF
TRBV27,.,TRBJ2-5,.,TGTGCCAGCAGCACCCAAGGCATGGGGGCACGAGAAGAGACCCAGTACTTC,CASSTQGMGAREETQYF
TRBV7-6,.,TRBJ2-7,TRBD1,TGTGCCAGCAGCTCTCGGACAGGGCCCTACGAGCAGTACTTC,CASSSRTGPYEQYF
TRBV20-1,.,TRBJ2-7,TRBD2,TGCAGTGCTAGATTGGCGGGAGGGTCGTTCGGCGAGCAGTACTTC,CSARLAGGSFGEQYF
TRBV27,few,TRBJ2-5,TRBD2,TGTGCCAGCAGGTCAGCGGGAGGAGAGACCCAGTACTTC,CASRSAGGETQYF
TRBV3-1,.,TRBJ2-7,TRBD2,TGTGCCAGCAGCCCTTTGATCGGGGGGGCCTACGAGCAGTACTTC,CASSPLIGGAYEQYF
TRBV3-1,few,TRBJ2-7,.,TGTGCCAGCAGCCAACAAAGCTCCTACGAGCAGTACTTC,CASSQQSSYEQYF
TRBV2,.,TRBJ2-3,TRBD2,TGTGCCAGCCCTAGCGGGAGTCGCACAGATACGCAGTATTTT,CASPSGSRTDTQYF
TRBV29-1,.,TRBJ2-7,.,TGCAGCGTTGAGGAACCCGGGACATCCTCCTACGAGCAGTACTTC,CSVEEPGTSSYEQYF
TRBV20-1,few,TRBJ2-1,.,TGCAGTGCTAGATCCCCACTAGCCACTGAGCAGTTCTTC,CSARSPLATEQFF
TRBV5-1,once,TRBJ2-7,.,TGCGCCAGCAGCTTAACCGGGACGCCCATTTCCTACGAGCAGTACTTC,CASSLTGTPISYEQYF
TRBV6-5,.,TRBJ2-7,.,TGTGCCAGCAGTCCAACCGGGACAAACTCCTACGAGCAGTACTTC,CASSPTGTNSYEQYF
TRBV7-9,few,TRBJ2-7,.,TGTGCCAGCAGCTTATTCGCACAGAGTCCAAACTACGAGCAGTACTTC,CASSLFAQSPNYEQYF
TRBV5-1,.,TRBJ2-3,.,TGCGCCAGCAGCTTGGGATGGGCTAGCGGCACAGATACGCAGTATTTT,CASSLGWASGTDTQYF
TRBV11-2,.,TRBJ2-7,TRBD1,TGTGCCAGCAGCGGAAGACAGGGGGCTTCCGGCGAGCAGTACTTC,CASSGRQGASGEQYF
TRBV20-1,.,TRBJ2-7,.,TGCAGTGCTAGAGATTCATGGGGACGAACCTACGAGCAGTACTTC,CSARDSWGRTYEQYF
TRBV12-3/TRBV12-4,.,TRBJ2-1,.,TGTGCCAGCCGGGACGGAGTATTTGGCAATGAGCAGTTCTTC,CASRDGVFGNEQFF
TRBV28,few,TRBJ1-2,TRBD1,TGTGCCAGCAGACACAACGACAGGGTGCAGTTTGGCTACACCTTC,CASRHNDRVQFGYTF
TRBV9,.,TRBJ2-3,TRBD2,TGTGCCAGCAGCGTGGCTAGCGGGAGCAGGACAGATACGCAGTATTTT,CASSVASGSRTDTQYF
TRBV10-3,once,TRBJ1-2,.,TGTGCCATCAGCGATCCGCCGGTAAACTTCTATGGCTACACCTTC,CAISDPPVNFYGYTF